The 23 T cell receptor beta chains in this list originate from one sample, sequenced in a study of PD-1 blockade in mismatch repair-deficient tumors. The repertoire was sequenced with immunoSEQ multiplex PCR; TCRdb's copy has only in-frame clones and lacks some. The table lists about 63,000 clones, about 87% of them singletons. Sequenced here: peripheral blood, sampled 52 weeks after starting pembrolizumab. The receptors stem from an adult with mismatch repair-deficient cancer.

V and J are TRBV7-3 and TRBJ2-1, with D possibly TRBD2 on 5 matching bases. Trimming took off 2 bases at V and 0 bases at J, with 17 bases between the two ends. Germline V lookup: CDR1 SGHTA, CDR2 FQGTGA. This CDR3 is 18 amino acids long. Here the CDR3 reads CASSLASPHGISYNEQFF. DNA of the CDR3: TGTGCCAGCAGCTTAGCGAGCCCCCACGGGATCTCCTACAATGAGCAGTTCTTC.

The J gene is TRBJ2-5, the V gene TRBV2, with D tentatively TRBD1 or TRBD2 (5 bases each). CDR1 and CDR2 from the germline V gene are SNHLY and FYNNEI. The CDR3 has 14 residues. V lost 5 bases, J lost 3 bases, and 13 bases lay in between. CDR3 DNA sequence: TGTGCCAGCAGTCGGGACCTAGACGAAGAGACCCAGTACTTC. This sequence encodes CASSRDLDEETQYF.

This clone has more than one count but fewer than ten. The chain joins TRBV5-4 to TRBJ2-7, with D possibly matching TRBD2 (6 bases). The germline gives CDR1 SGHNT, CDR2 YYREEE (reference sequence). V lost 4 bases and J lost 2, with 10 bases in between. This CDR3 spans 13 amino acids. The CDR3 nucleotides read TGTGCCAGCAGCCGCGGGAACCCCTACGAGCAGTACTTC. Translation gives CASSRGNPYEQYF.

The chain recombines TRBV28 with TRBJ1-2; 11 bases line up with TRBD1. The germline gives CDR1 MDHEN, CDR2 SYDVKM. Losses at the gene ends were 8 bases for V and 6 bases for J; bases not matched to a gene: 8. The CDR3 length is 14 residues. The DNA for the CDR3 is TGTGCCAGCCTGACGGACAGGGGGCTAAATGGCTACACCTTC. Translated: CASLTDRGLNGYTF.

The chain links TRBV25-1 to TRBJ2-3, with no clear D. There are 13 residues in the CDR3. CDR1 and CDR2 (germline): MGHDK, SYGVNS. Trimming took off 10 bases at V and 0 bases at J, with 11 bases between the two ends. CDR3 in DNA: TGTGCCACCCTCGCGTCAAGCACAGATACGCAGTATTTT. Translated: CATLASSTDTQYF.

This clone was counted between two and nine times. V and J are TRBV30 and TRBJ2-7; D perhaps matches TRBD1 (6 bases). Germline CDR1 and CDR2: GTSNPN and SVGIG (reference sequence). Trimming took 1 base from V and 4 from J, leaving 8 bases between them. CDR3 length: 12 amino acids. In DNA, the CDR3 is TGTGCCTGGAGTGGGCAGGGGTACGAGCAGTACTTC. Its translation: CAWSGQGYEQYF. The variable domain in full, with the rest retrieved from reference TRBV30 and TRBJ2-7, is SQTIHQWPATLVQPVGSPLSLECTVEGTSNPNLYWYRQAAGRGLQLLFYSVGIGQISSEVPQNLSASRPQDRQFILSSKKLLLSDSGFYLCAWSGQGYEQYFGPGTRLTVT.

The chain recombines TRBV19 with TRBJ2-7; D possibly uses TRBD1 or TRBD2 (5 bases each). The CDR3 sequence is 15 residues long. Trimming pared 8 bases from V and 6 bases from J, leaving 23 bases between. Germline loops: CDR1 LNHDA, CDR2 SQIVND (reference sequence). CDR3 coding DNA: TGTGCCAGTTCCCCTTCGGTCGGGGCGGTGAGCGAGCAGTACTTC. Translating gives CASSPSVGAVSEQYF.

As for this clone: The DNA is left out, because the CDR3 cannot be placed on it with certainty; the CDR3 is given as TCRdb lists it. The rearrangement joins TRBV21-1 to TRBJ2-5; the listed D gene, TRBD2, was not tested against the DNA. TRBV21-1 has pseudogene status. The CDR3 length is 21 residues, termini included. This CDR3 reads CASSKGWGDGTSGRPKETQYF.

This clone was seen only once. CDR3 bases: TGTGCCAGCAGCTTGACTAGCAGCAATGAGCAGTTCTTC. Its protein product is CASSLTSSNEQFF. The rearrangement links TRBV11-3 to TRBJ2-1, with TRBD2 matching over 7 bases. This CDR3 is built from 13 residues. The trim removed 3 bases at V and 6 bases at J, leaving 2 bases unmatched. Germline V lookup: CDR1 SGHNT, CDR2 YENEEA.

This sequence joins TRBV9 and TRBJ2-5, with 7 bases aligning to TRBD2. This CDR3 spans 15 amino acids. Germline assignment: CDR1 SGDLS and CDR2 YYNGEE. The V gene end was trimmed by 6 bases and the J gene end by 2 bases; junction bases not matched to a gene: 10. The CDR3 reads CASTLGGGVQETQYF. CDR3 in DNA: TGTGCCAGCACCCTTGGGGGGGGTGTTCAAGAGACCCAGTACTTC.

This sequence joins TRBV5-1 and TRBJ1-1, with TRBD1 as a possible D gene (6 bases). V lost 0 bases to trimming and J lost 4 bases, with 10 bases between them. CDR3 length equals 14 residues. The germline V gene encodes CDR1 SGHRS and CDR2 YFSETQ. CDR3 DNA: TGCGCCAGCAGCTTGGCAACAGGGAGCACTGAAGCTTTCTTT. This sequence encodes CASSLATGSTEAFF.

The chain employs TRBV6-6 and TRBJ1-2; the match to TRBD1 covers 8 bases. The germline gives CDR1 MNHNY, CDR2 SVGAGI (reference sequence). V gave up 5 bases and J gave up 8 bases; unmatched junction bases: 7. The CDR3 covers 13 residues. The CDR3 here is CASSDTRDRGYTF. Written as DNA, the CDR3 is TGTGCCAGCAGTGACACCCGGGACAGGGGCTACACCTTC.

This chain uses TRBV7-6 with TRBJ2-1, with 8 positions matching TRBD2. V lost 1 base to trimming and J lost 5 bases; unmatched junction nucleotides: 4. This CDR3 spans 15 amino acids. Looked up from germline, CDR1 is SGHVS and CDR2 is FNYEAQ. CDR3 protein: CASSLVGGRNNEQFF. CDR3 nucleotides: TGTGCCAGCAGCTTAGTTGGCGGGAGGAACAATGAGCAGTTCTTC.

The chain couples TRBV4-3 to TRBJ2-7, with D possibly TRBD1 on 6 matching bases. CDR3 length: 14 residues. The V and J ends lost 0 bases and 0 bases respectively, with 6 bases between them. CDR1 is LGHNA and CDR2 is YSLEER in the germline V gene. CDR3 loop: CASSQDRGSYEQYF. The CDR3 nucleotides are TGCGCCAGCAGCCAAGACAGGGGCTCCTACGAGCAGTACTTC.

This chain connects TRBV27 to TRBJ2-2; 14 bases are a match to TRBD2. In germline, CDR1 is MNHEY, CDR2 SMNVEV (reference sequence). The ends lost 0 bases at V and 3 bases at J; junction bases unmatched: 6. The CDR3 is 19 residues long. Written as DNA, the CDR3 is TGTGCCAGCAGTTTATCGGTCCCGGGACTAGCGGGAGACACCGGGGAGCTGTTTTTT. It yields the protein CASSLSVPGLAGDTGELFF.

There are a few counts of this clone. The CDR3 spells CASRGPEAFF. Here the CDR3 DNA reads TGTGCCAGCAGAGGACCTGAAGCTTTCTTT. The chain employs TRBV6-1 and TRBJ1-1; unclear D gene. The CDR3 sequence is 10 residues long. Germline CDR1 MNHNS, CDR2 SASEGT. The V end was cut by 6 bases, the J end by 6 bases, with 5 bases between.

The V call is TRBV19, the J call TRBJ2-7, with D possibly TRBD1 on 6 matching bases. The germline gives CDR1 LNHDA, CDR2 SQIVND (reference sequence). The germline V and J ends were trimmed by 9 bases and 5 bases, with 17 bases remaining between them. The CDR3 has 13 amino acids. CDR3 residues: CASSSGALNEQYF. The CDR3 DNA reads as TGTGCCAGCTCCTCAGGGGCGCTCAACGAGCAGTACTTC.

The chain couples TRBV7-6 to TRBJ2-5; D remains unclear. The germline V gene encodes CDR1 SGHVS and CDR2 FNYEAQ. Deletions cut 2 bases from V and 1 base from J, with 8 bases between. The CDR3 is 14 residues long. CDR3 loop: CASSLRVAQETQYF. CDR3 sequence (DNA): TGTGCCAGCAGCTTAAGGGTCGCCCAAGAGACCCAGTACTTC. Based on the CDR3 plus reference TRBV7-6 and TRBJ2-5, the full variable domain is GAGVSQSPRYKVTKRGQDVALRCDPISGHVSLYWYRQALGQGPEFLTYFNYEAQQDKSGLPNDRFSAERPEGSISTLTIQRTEQRDSAMYRCASSLRVAQETQYFGPGTRLLVL.

The rearrangement links TRBV27 to TRBJ2-1; D uncertain. Trimming removed 5 bases from V and 13 bases from J, with 21 bases in between. The CDR3 has 14 residues. Germline CDR1 MNHEY, CDR2 SMNVEV (reference sequence). The CDR3 sequence is CASSPPGIVPTQFF. The CDR3 DNA is TGTGCCAGCAGTCCCCCTGGGATTGTCCCTACCCAGTTCTTC.

CDR3 DNA sequence: TGTGCCAGCAGCTCGACAGTTTCCTACGAGCAGTACTTC. Its protein product is CASSSTVSYEQYF. The V and J genes are TRBV7-6 and TRBJ2-7; a weak D match, TRBD1 (5 bases). This CDR3 has 13 residues. Germline V gene data show CDR1 as SGHVS and CDR2 as FNYEAQ. Trimming took off 4 bases at V and 1 base at J, with 8 bases between the two ends.

CDR3 coding DNA: TGTGCCAGCAGTTTAAGTAACTATGGCTACACCTTC. Translating it yields CASSLSNYGYTF. The chain links TRBV28 to TRBJ1-2; D is ambiguous. The CDR3 runs to 12 residues. Trimming removed 2 bases at V and 1 base at J, with 2 bases between. The V gene's germline CDR1 is MDHEN and CDR2 SYDVKM.

The V call is TRBV12-5, the J call TRBJ2-7; D is perhaps TRBD1 (6 bases). The germline V gene encodes CDR1 LGHNT and CDR2 FRNRAP. Deletions cut 3 bases from V and 0 bases from J, with 12 bases between. CDR3 length: 15 amino acids. The CDR3 region is CASGFILQGSYEQYF. The CDR3 DNA sequence: TGTGCTAGTGGTTTTATCTTACAGGGCTCCTACGAGCAGTACTTC. Variable domain in full (rest from reference TRBV12-5 and TRBJ2-7): DARVTQTPRHKVTEMGQEVTMRCQPILGHNTVFWYRQTMMQGLELLAYFRNRAPLDDSGMPKDRFSAEMPDATLATLKIQPSEPRDSAVYFCASGFILQGSYEQYFGPGTRLTVT.

This chain uses TRBV7-9 with TRBJ2-7; D remains ambiguous. Germline V lookup: CDR1 SEHNR, CDR2 FQNEAQ (reference sequence). The CDR3 covers 11 residues. The ends were cut back, 5 bases at V and 7 bases at J, with 9 bases in the middle. The CDR3 DNA reads as TGTGCCAGCAGCCGCGGTAAAGAGCAGTACTTC. Translation: CASSRGKEQYF. Together with reference TRBV7-9 and TRBJ2-7, the CDR3 gives the full variable domain: DTGVSQNPRHKITKRGQNVTFRCDPISEHNRLYWYRQTLGQGPEFLTYFQNEAQLEKSRLLSDRFSAERPKGSFSTLEIQRTEQGDSAMYLCASSRGKEQYFGPGTRLTVT.